This T cell receptor (beta chain) was documented in a study of T cell clonality in common variable immunodeficiency. Findings and caveats of the study: T cell subpopulation sequencing would be needed to explain CVID clonality. CVID subjects had higher TCRbeta clonality than healthy controls, most marked in about a third. Common variable immunodeficiency TCR beta sequences reportedly had fewer deletions and N-nucleotide insertions.

Clones were read by immunoSEQ multiplex PCR, and TCRdb kept only the in-frame ones, dropping some. This sample carries some 20,000 clones, none of them present only once. Remarks on this clone: Antigen specificity is unknown.

Sequenced sample: peripheral blood mononuclear cells. The TCR comes from a human donor with common variable immunodeficiency.

The covered CDR3 bases are TGTGCCAGCAGCTCCGGACAGAGCAATCAGCCC. It is translated as CASSSGQSNQP. The full CDR3 sequence reads CASSSGQSNQPQHF. The V call is TRBV7-2, the J call TRBJ1-5, with D perhaps matching TRBD1 (6 bases). Sequencing ends 3 residues short of the CDR3 end; the germline J gene provides the rest. The germline V and J ends were trimmed by 4 bases and 1 base, with 8 bases remaining between them. Germline V CDR1 and CDR2: SGHTA, FQGNSA. The CDR3 extends over 14 amino acids.